This TCR beta chain was sequenced for a study of cytomegalovirus exposure and HLA in healthy donors. Study results and limitations: V- and J-gene trimming in TCR beta was tied to a missense DCLRE1C variant by an analysis performed later.

The V and J ends lost 0 bases and 0 bases respectively, with 9 bases between them. The CDR3 is 15 residues long. Germline V gene lookup returns CDR1 MNHEY and CDR2 SVGAGI. 60 Vbeta and 13 Jbeta primers were used in PCR. Produced via immunoSEQ multiplex PCR; TCRdb's table is partial and in-frame only. The sample holds 35,000 to 55,000 clones, about 72% seen once. Points on this clone: Its target is not known.

The sequence derives from a young man in good health and CMV-seronegative. Sequenced: PBMCs. The chain couples TRBV6-5 to TRBJ2-7; D is unresolved. This CDR3 reads CASSYSSVSSYEQYF. The CDR3 DNA sequence: TGTGCCAGCAGTTACTCATCCGTTAGCTCCTACGAGCAGTACTTC.